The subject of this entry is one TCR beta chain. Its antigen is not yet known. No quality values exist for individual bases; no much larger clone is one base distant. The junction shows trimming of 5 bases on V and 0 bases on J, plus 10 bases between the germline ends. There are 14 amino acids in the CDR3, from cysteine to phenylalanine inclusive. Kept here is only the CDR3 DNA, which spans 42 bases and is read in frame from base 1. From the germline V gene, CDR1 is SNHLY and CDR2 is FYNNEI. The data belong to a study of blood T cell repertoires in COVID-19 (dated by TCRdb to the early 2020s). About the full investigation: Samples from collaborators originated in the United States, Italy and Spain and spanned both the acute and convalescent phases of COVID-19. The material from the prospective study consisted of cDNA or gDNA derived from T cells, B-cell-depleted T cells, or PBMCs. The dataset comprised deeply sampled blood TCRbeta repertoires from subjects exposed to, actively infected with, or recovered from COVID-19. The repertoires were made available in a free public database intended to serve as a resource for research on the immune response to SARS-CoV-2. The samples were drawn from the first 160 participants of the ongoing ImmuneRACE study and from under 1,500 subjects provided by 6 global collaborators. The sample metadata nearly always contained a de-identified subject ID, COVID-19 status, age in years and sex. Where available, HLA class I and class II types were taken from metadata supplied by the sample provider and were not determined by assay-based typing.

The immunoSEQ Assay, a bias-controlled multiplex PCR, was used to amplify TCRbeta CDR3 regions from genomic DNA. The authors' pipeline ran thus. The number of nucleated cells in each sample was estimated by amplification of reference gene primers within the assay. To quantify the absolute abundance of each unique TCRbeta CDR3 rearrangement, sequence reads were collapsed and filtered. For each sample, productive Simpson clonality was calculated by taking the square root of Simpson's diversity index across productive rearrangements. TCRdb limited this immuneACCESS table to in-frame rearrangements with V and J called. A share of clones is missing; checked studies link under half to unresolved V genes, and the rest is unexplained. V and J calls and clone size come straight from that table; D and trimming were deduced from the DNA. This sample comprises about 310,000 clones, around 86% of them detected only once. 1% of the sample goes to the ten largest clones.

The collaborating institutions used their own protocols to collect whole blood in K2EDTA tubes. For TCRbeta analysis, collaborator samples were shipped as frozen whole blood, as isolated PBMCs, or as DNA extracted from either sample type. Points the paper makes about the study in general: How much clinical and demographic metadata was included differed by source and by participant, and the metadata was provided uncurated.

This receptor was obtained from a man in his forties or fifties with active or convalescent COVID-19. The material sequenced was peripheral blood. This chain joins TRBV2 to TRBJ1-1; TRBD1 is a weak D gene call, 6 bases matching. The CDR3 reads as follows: CASSPYRVNTEAFF. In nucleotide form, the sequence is TGTGCCAGCAGTCCTTACAGGGTGAACACTGAAGCTTTCTTT. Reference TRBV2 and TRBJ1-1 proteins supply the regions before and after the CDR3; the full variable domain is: EPEVTQTPSHQVTQMGQEVILRCVPISNHLYFYWYRQILGQKVEFLVSFYNNEISEKSEIFDDQFSVERPDGSNFTLKIRSTKLEDSAMYFCASSPYRVNTEAFFGQGTRLTVV.